The clone carrying this T cell receptor (beta chain) was detected a few times. What it recognizes is unknown. The data were obtained in a study of glioma-infiltrating T cells. Study observations and caveats: Above-expected tissue-blood divergence occurred in all gliomas, most in low-grade ones. Tissue and blood shared very few CDR3 sequences.

CDR3 length equals 18 residues. CDR1 is LGHDT and CDR2 is YNNKEL in the germline V gene (reference sequence). With 0 bases clipped from V and 1 base from J, the junction kept 8 bases outside the gene matches. Using RNA template, CDR3s of TCR alpha and beta were amplified with iRepertoire arm-PCR. For one-step reverse transcription and amplification, about 85-400 ng of tissue mRNA or PBMC total RNA was used. TCRdb used MiXCR to reprocess the multiplex PCR reads, holding one entry per CDR3 protein. The repertoire holds around 130,000 distinct CDR3 sequences, about 25% seen once, with 25% to 30% in the top ten.

The chain joins TRBV3-1 to TRBJ2-5, with TRBD2 matching over 10 bases. This clonotype originated in a human donor with low-grade glioma or glioblastoma, undergoing nonglioma brain surgery, or in good health (not recorded which). Sequencing was done on a sample of glioma tissue, nonneoplastic brain tissue, or PBMCs (not recorded which). CDR3 amino acids: CASSQEKPGLAAQETQYF. As DNA, the CDR3 is TGTGCCAGCAGCCAAGAAAAGCCCGGACTAGCGGCCCAAGAGACCCAGTACTTC.